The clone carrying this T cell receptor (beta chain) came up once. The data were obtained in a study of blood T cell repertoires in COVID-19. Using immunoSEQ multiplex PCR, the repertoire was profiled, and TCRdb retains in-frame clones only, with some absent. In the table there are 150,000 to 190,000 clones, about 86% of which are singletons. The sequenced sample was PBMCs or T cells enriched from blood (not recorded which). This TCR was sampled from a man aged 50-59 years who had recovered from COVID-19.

Here the CDR3 reads CASTLYEQYF. The DNA for the CDR3 is TGTGCCAGCACCCTTTACGAGCAGTACTTC. The chain has TRBV2 and TRBJ2-7; D remains ambiguous. CDR3 length equals 10 residues. Germline V gene sequence: CDR1 SNHLY, CDR2 FYNNEI. V gave up 7 bases and J gave up 4 bases, with 5 bases separating them.